This TCR beta chain was identified in a study of T cells in Graves' hyperthyroidism and ophthalmopathy. Regarding the study as a whole: Ophthalmopathy onset followed model prediction by a median around six months.

From RNA transcripts, TCR beta CDR3 regions were amplified. The HTBI primer set was used in a first-round RT-PCR of the TCR CDR3. TCRdb redid the calling of the multiplex PCR reads with MiXCR, one entry per CDR3 protein. The data contain roughly 500,000 distinct CDR3 sequences, about 15% of them seen just once; the ten biggest clones take up almost 6%. Uncontrolled infection, other autoimmune disease, pregnancy or lactation led to exclusion. Trimming took 8 bases from V and 0 from J, leaving 11 bases between them. Germline-derived CDR1 and CDR2 are SGHDN and FVKESK. The CDR3 is 14 amino acids. This clonotype was counted at least ten times. Its antigen is not known.

The gene calls are TRBV14 and TRBJ2-1, with unresolved D. This TCR came from a woman aged 30 to 39 with Graves' hyperthyroidism that later progressed to Graves' ophthalmopathy. Source material: blood. The CDR3 reads CASGESSSYNEQFF. In DNA form, the CDR3 reads TGTGCCAGCGGAGAATCAAGCTCCTACAATGAGCAGTTCTTC.